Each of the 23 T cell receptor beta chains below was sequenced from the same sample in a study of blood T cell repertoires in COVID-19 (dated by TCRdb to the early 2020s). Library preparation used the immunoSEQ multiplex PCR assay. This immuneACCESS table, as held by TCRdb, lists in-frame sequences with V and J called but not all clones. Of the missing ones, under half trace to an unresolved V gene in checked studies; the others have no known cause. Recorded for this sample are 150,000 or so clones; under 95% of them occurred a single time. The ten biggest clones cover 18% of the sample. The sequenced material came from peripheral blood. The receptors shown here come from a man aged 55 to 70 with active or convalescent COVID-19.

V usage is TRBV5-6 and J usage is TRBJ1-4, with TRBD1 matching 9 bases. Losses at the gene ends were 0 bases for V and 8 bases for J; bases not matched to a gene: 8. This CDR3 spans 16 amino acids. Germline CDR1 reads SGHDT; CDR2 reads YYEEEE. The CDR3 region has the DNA TGTGCCAGCAGCTTGGCTGTTGGGACAGGGTACGAAAAACTGTTTTTT. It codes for CASSLAVGTGYEKLFF.

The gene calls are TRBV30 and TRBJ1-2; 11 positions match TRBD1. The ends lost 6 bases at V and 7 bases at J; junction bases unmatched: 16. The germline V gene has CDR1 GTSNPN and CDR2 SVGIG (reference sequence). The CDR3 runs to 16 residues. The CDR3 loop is CACRGQGAQGGSGYTF. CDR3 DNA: TGTGCCTGCCGTGGACAGGGGGCGCAGGGAGGGAGTGGCTACACCTTC.

Here the CDR3 reads CASVAGGAITGELFF. The CDR3 DNA reads TGTGCCAGCGTAGCGGGAGGCGCTATAACCGGGGAGCTGTTTTTT. The chain links TRBV9 to TRBJ2-2; 10 nucleotides agree with TRBD2. Germline-derived CDR1 and CDR2 are SGDLS and YYNGEE. This CDR3 spans 15 amino acids. V lost 7 bases and J lost 5; bases outside the gene matches: 8.

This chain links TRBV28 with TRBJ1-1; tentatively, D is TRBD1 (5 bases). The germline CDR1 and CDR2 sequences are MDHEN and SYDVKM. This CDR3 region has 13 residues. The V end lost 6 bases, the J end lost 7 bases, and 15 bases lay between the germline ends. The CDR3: CASSRAADGEAFF. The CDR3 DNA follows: TGTGCCAGCAGCAGGGCCGCGGACGGTGAAGCTTTCTTT.

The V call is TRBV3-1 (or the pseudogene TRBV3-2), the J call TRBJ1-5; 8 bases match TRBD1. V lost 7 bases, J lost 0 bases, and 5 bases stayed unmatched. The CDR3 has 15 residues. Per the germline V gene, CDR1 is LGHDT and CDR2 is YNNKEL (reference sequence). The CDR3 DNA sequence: TGTGCCAGCAAATACAGGGGGTATAGCAATCAGCCCCAGCATTTT. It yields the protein CASKYRGYSNQPQHF.

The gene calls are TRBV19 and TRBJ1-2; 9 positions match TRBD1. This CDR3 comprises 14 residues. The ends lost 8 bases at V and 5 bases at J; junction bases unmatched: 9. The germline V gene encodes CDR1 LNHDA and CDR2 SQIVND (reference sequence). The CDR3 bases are TGTGCCAGTGTCCCCGGGACAGGGATATATGGCTACACCTTC. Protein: CASVPGTGIYGYTF.

CDR3: CASSQARTGFYSPLHF. The DNA for the CDR3 is TGTGCCAGCAGCCAAGCTCGGACAGGGTTTTATTCACCCCTCCACTTT. The V gene is TRBV3-1 (or the pseudogene TRBV3-2), the J gene TRBJ1-6; 8 bases agree with TRBD1. The CDR3 totals 16 residues. Looked up from germline, CDR1 is LGHDT and CDR2 is YNNKEL (reference sequence). V lost 1 base to trimming and J lost 8 bases; unmatched junction nucleotides: 7.

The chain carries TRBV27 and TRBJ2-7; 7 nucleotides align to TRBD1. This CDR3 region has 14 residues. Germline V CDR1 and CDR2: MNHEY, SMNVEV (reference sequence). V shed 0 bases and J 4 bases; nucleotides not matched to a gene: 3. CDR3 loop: CASSLSRQGYEQYF. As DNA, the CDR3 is TGTGCCAGCAGTTTATCCCGACAGGGATACGAGCAGTACTTC.

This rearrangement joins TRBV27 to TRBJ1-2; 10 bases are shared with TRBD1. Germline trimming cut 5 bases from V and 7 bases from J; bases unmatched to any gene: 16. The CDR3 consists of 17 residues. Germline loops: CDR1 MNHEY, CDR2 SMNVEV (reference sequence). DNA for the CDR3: TGTGCCAGCAGTAAACAAGGGACAGGGGCGCGAGTTAGTGGCTACACCTTC. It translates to CASSKQGTGARVSGYTF.

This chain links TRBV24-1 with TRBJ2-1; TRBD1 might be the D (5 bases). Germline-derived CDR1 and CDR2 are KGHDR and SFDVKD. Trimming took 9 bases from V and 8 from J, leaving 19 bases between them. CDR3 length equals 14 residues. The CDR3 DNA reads TGTGCCACCCTAGAAACAGGTGGGTTCGATGAGCAGTTCTTC. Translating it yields CATLETGGFDEQFF.

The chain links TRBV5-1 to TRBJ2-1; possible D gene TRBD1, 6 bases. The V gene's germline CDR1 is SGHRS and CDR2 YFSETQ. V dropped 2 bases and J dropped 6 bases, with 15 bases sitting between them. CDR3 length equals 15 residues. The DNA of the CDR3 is TGCGCCAGCAGCTTACCTTGGACAGCCCCCAATGAGCAGTTCTTC. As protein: CASSLPWTAPNEQFF. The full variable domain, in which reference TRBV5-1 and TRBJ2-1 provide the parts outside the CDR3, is KAGVTQTPRYLIKTRGQQVTLSCSPISGHRSVSWYQQTPGQGLQFLFEYFSETQRNKGNFPGRFSGRQFSNSRSEMNVSTLELGDSALYLCASSLPWTAPNEQFFGPGTRLTVL.

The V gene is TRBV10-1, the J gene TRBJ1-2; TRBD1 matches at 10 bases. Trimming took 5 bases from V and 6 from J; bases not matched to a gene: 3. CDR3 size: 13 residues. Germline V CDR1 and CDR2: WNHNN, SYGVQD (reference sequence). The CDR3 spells CASSKTGGHGYTF. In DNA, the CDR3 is TGCGCCAGCAGTAAGACAGGGGGCCATGGCTACACCTTC.

The CDR3 DNA reads as TGCGCCAGCAGCCCACCGGGACAGGGATGGGATGGCTACACCTTC. Its translation: CASSPPGQGWDGYTF. The chain couples TRBV5-1 to TRBJ1-2; 9 bases are a match to TRBD1. CDR1 and CDR2 (germline): SGHRS, YFSETQ. There are 15 residues in the CDR3. With V trimmed by 4 bases and J by 6 bases, 10 bases remained unmatched. The full variable domain, rest sourced from reference TRBV5-1 and TRBJ1-2, is KAGVTQTPRYLIKTRGQQVTLSCSPISGHRSVSWYQQTPGQGLQFLFEYFSETQRNKGNFPGRFSGRQFSNSRSEMNVSTLELGDSALYLCASSPPGQGWDGYTFGSGTRLTVV.

CDR3 nucleotides: TGTGCCAGCAGCTTAGATGGCCGACAGGGGAACACTGAAGCTTTCTTT. Encoded protein: CASSLDGRQGNTEAFF. The chain recombines TRBV11-3 with TRBJ1-1; 7 bases are shared with TRBD1. This CDR3 has 16 amino acids. Germline lookup yields CDR1 SGHNT and CDR2 YENEEA. V was clipped by 0 bases and J by 1 base; unmatched bases: 5.

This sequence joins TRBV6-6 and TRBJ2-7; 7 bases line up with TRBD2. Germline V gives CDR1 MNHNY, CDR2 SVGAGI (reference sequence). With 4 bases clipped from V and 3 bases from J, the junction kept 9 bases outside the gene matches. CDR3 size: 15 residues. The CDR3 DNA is TGTGCCAGCAGTTTTATAGCGGGTGCGATCTACGAGCAGTACTTC. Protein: CASSFIAGAIYEQYF.

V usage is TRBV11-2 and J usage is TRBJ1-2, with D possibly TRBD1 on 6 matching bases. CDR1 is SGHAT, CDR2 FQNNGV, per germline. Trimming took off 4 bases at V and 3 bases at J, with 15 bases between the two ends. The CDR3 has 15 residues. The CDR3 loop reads CASSSSTGHHYGYTF. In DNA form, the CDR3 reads TGTGCCAGCAGCTCCTCTACAGGGCACCACTATGGCTACACCTTC. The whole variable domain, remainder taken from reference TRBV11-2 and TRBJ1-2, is EAGVAQSPRYKIIEKRQSVAFWCNPISGHATLYWYQQILGQGPKLLIQFQNNGVVDDSQLPKDRFSAERLKGVDSTLKIQPAKLEDSAVYLCASSSSTGHHYGYTFGSGTRLTVV.

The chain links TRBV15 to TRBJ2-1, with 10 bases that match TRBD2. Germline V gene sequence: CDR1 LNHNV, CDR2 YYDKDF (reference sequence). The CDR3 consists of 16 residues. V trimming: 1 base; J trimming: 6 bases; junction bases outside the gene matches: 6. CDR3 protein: CATSRVGTSVGNEQFF. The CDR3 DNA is TGTGCCACCAGCAGAGTTGGGACTAGCGTAGGCAATGAGCAGTTCTTC.

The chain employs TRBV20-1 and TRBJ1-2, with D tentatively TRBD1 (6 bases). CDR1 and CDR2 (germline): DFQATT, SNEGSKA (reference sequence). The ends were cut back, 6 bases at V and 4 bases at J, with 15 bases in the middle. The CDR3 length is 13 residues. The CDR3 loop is CSASQTGGYGYTF. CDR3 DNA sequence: TGCAGTGCGAGTCAGACAGGTGGCTATGGCTACACCTTC.

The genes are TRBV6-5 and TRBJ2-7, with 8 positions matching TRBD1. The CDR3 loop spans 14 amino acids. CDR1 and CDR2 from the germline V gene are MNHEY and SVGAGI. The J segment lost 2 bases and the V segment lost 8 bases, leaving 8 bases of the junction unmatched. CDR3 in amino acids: CASGTGGNTYEQYF. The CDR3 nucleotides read TGTGCCAGCGGAACAGGGGGAAATACCTACGAGCAGTACTTC.

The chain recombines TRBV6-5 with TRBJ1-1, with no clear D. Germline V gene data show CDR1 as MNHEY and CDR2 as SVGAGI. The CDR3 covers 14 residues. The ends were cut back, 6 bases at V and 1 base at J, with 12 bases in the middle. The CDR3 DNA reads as TGTGCCAGCAGGAGGGAGTGGAAGAACACTGAAGCTTTCTTT. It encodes CASRREWKNTEAFF.

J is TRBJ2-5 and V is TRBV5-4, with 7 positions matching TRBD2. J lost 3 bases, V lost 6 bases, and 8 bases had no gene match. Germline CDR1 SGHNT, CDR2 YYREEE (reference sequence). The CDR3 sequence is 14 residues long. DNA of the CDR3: TGTGCCAGCACCCGGAGCGGGACGGAAGAGACCCAGTACTTC. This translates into CASTRSGTEETQYF.

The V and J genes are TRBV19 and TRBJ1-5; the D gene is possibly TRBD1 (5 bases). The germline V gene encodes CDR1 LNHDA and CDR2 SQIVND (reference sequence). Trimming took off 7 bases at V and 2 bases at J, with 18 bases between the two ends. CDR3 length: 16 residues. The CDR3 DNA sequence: TGTGCCAGTACCGTATGGGGGGGTTCTGGCAATCAGCCCCAGCATTTT. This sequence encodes CASTVWGGSGNQPQHF.

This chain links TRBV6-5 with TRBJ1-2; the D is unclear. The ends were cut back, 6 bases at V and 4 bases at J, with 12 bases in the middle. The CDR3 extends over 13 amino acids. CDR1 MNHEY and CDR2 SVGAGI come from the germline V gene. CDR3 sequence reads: CASRIEGGYGYTF. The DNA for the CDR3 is TGTGCCAGCAGGATCGAGGGTGGCTATGGCTACACCTTC.